The entry that follows covers one T cell receptor beta chain sequence. The source of the sample is a study of blood T cell repertoires in COVID-19. On the study more broadly: Sites in the United States, Italy and Spain provided acute and convalescent COVID-19 samples.

The authors' processing: The authors estimated nucleated cell counts from reference gene primer amplification. Sequenced by immunoSEQ multiplex PCR; TCRdb stores in-frame clones only, minus some. V and J calls and clone size come straight from that table; D and trimming were deduced from the DNA. The table includes about 97,000 clones, roughly 92% detected once. The sequence came from a man aged 50 or older with active COVID-19. Sample: peripheral blood.

CDR3 in amino acids: CATSDPAAGRGTYNEQFF. The CDR3 bases are TGTGCCACCAGTGACCCGGCCGCGGGAAGGGGAACCTACAATGAGCAGTTCTTC. The V and J genes are TRBV24-1 and TRBJ2-1, with a weak D call TRBD2 (6 bases). The length of the CDR3 is 18 residues. Per germline, CDR1 KGHDR and CDR2 SFDVKD. The germline V and J ends were trimmed by 4 bases and 2 bases, with 20 bases remaining between them.